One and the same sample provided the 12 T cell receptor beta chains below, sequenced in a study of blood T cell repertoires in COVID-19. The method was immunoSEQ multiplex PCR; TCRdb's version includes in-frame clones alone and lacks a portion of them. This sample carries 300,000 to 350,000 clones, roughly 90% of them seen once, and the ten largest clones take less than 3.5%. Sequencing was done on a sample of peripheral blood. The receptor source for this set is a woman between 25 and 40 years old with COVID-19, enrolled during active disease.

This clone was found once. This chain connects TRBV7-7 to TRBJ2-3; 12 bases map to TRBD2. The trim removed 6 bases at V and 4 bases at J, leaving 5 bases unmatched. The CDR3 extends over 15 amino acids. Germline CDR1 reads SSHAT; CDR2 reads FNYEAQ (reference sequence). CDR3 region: CASRPLAGGPDTQYF. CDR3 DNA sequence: TGTGCCAGCAGACCACTAGCGGGAGGCCCAGATACGCAGTATTTT.

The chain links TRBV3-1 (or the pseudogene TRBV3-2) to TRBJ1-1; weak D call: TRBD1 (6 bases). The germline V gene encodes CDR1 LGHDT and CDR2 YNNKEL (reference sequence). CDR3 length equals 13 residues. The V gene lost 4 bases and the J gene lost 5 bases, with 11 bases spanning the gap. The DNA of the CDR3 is TGTGCCAGCAGCCTTGTACAGGGAACTGAAGCTTTCTTT. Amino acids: CASSLVQGTEAFF.

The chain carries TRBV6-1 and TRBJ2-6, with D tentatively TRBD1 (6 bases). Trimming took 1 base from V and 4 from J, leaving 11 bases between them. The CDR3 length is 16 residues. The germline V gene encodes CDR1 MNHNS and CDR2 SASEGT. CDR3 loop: CASSEVAGVGANVLTF. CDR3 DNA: TGTGCCAGCAGTGAAGTGGCAGGGGTCGGGGCCAACGTCCTGACTTTC.

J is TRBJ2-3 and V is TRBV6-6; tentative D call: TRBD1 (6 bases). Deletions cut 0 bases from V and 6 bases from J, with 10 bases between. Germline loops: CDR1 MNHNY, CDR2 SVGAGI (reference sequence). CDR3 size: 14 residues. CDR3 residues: CASSYSRGWDTQYF. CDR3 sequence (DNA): TGTGCCAGCAGTTACTCGAGGGGGTGGGATACGCAGTATTTT.

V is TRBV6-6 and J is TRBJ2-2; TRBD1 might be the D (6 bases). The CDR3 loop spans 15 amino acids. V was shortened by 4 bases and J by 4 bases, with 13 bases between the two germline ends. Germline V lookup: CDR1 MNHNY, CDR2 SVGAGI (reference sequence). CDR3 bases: TGTGCCAGCAGTTGGGGACAACCCCGCACCGGGGAGCTGTTTTTT. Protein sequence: CASSWGQPRTGELFF.

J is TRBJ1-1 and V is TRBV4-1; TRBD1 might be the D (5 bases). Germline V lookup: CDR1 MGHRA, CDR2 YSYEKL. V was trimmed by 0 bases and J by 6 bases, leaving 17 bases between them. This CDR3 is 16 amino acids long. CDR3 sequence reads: CASSQDPPGRESEAFF. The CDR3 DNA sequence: TGCGCCAGCAGCCAAGACCCCCCGGGCAGGGAATCTGAAGCTTTCTTT.

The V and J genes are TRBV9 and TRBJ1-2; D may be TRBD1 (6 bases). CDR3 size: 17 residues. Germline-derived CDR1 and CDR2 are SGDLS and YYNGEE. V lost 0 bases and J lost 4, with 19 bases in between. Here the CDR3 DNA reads TGTGCCAGCAGCGTAGAATGGTGGGGGGGGCGCAGCTATGGCTACACCTTC. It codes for CASSVEWWGGRSYGYTF.

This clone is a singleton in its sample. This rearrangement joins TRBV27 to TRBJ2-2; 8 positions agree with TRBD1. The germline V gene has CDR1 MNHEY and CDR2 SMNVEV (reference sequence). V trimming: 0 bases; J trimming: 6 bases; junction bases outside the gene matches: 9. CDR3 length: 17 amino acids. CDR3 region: CASSLSSGQGSAGELFF. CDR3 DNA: TGTGCCAGCAGTTTATCGAGCGGACAGGGTTCCGCCGGGGAGCTGTTTTTT.

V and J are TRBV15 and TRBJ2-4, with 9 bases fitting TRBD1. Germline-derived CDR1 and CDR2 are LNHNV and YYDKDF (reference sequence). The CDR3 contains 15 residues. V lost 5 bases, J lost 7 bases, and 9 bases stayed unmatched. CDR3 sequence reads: CATSSRTGAGNIQYF. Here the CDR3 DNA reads TGTGCCACCAGCTCCCGGACAGGGGCAGGGAACATTCAGTACTTC.

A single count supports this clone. The CDR3 region has the DNA TGCAGTGCTGATATACAGACTGAAGCTTTCTTT. Translating it yields CSADIQTEAFF. This rearrangement joins TRBV20-1 to TRBJ1-1; D is unclear. The germline V gene has CDR1 DFQATT and CDR2 SNEGSKA (reference sequence). This CDR3 comprises 11 residues. Trimming cost V 5 bases and J 5 bases, with 9 bases left between them.

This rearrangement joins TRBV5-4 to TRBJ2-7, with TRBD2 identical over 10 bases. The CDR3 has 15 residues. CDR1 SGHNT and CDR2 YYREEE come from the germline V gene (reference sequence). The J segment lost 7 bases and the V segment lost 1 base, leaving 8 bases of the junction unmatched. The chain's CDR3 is CASSLRLAGVEEQYF. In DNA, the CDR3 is TGTGCCAGCAGCTTGAGGCTAGCGGGAGTGGAGGAGCAGTACTTC.

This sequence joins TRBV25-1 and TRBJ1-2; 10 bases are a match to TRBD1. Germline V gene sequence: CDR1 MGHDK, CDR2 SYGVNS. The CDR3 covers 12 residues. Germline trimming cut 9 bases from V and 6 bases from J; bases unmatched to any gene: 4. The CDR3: CASQTGGNGYTF. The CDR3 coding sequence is TGTGCCAGTCAGACAGGGGGCAATGGCTACACCTTC.